This TCR beta chain emerged from a study of cytomegalovirus exposure and HLA in healthy donors. At the level of the study: Early on, a data release was issued that held 80 million or so unique TCRs from HLA-typed donors.

As regards this clone: Its matching antigen is unknown.

Overall study findings and caveats: In a later analysis, across HLA loci, associated TCR counts were highest for DRB1, lowest for HLA-C. Data from an earlier analysis indicated that most TCR beta V segments were productive either about 87% or about 30% of the time.

The PCR contained 60 Vbeta and 13 Jbeta primers. TCRdb's copy holds only in-frame clones and misses some; the assay was immunoSEQ multiplex PCR. In all, the sample yields 95,000 to 150,000 clones. The CDR3 covers 14 residues. From germline, CDR1 is SGHTA and CDR2 FQGNSA. The V gene lost 1 base and the J gene lost 5 bases, with 11 bases spanning the gap. The V call is TRBV7-2, the J call TRBJ1-1, with D uncertain. Sequencing was done on a sample of PBMCs. The source of this sequence is a man in his late teens or twenties in good health and CMV-seronegative. The CDR3 loop is CASSLVNSGTEAFF. In nucleotides, the CDR3 is TGTGCCAGCAGCTTAGTGAACTCCGGGACTGAAGCTTTCTTT.